The 13 T cell receptor beta chains given below trace back to one sample, sequenced in a study of tumor and adjacent non-tumor tissue in lung cancer. No cell sorting was done before RNA was extracted from the tissue. Three rounds of nested PCR, following a modified ARM-PCR protocol, produced the TCRbeta library. TCRdb reprocessed the multiplex PCR reads via MiXCR and lists one record per CDR3 protein. The table has about 93,000 distinct CDR3 sequences, just over 65% seen once. The sequencing sample was made of lung tumor tissue. The source is a man aged 55-75 years with non-small cell lung cancer.

In the case of this clonotype: Mismatch with germline at one junction end may stem from a read error. J is TRBJ2-1 and V is TRBV20-1; D not resolved. CDR3 length: 12 residues. Germline assignment: CDR1 DFQATT and CDR2 SNEGSKA (reference sequence). The CDR3 nucleotides read TGCAGTGCCGAAGGGCCTGGCAATGAGCAATTCTTC. This encodes CSAEGPGNEQFF.

A note on this clonotype: One end of the junction is discordant with germline, which a read error may explain. The chain combines TRBV11-2 with TRBJ2-3; D gene uncertain. Germline V CDR1 and CDR2: SGHAT, FQNNGV. The CDR3 is 14 residues long. The CDR3 spells CDSSERTSTATQYF. In DNA, the CDR3 is TGTGACAGCAGCGAACGGACCTCTACGGCTACGCAGTATTTT.

As to this clonotype: Here the CDR3 omits its conserved ending phenylalanine or tryptophan, so a read error is the likely source. This chain uses TRBV20-1 with TRBJ2-1; D is unclear. CDR1 DFQATT and CDR2 SNEGSKA come from the germline V gene (reference sequence). There are 11 residues in the CDR3. The CDR3: CSARGYNEQFS. The DNA for the CDR3 is TGCAGTGCCAGAGGCTACAATGAGCAGTTCTCC.

J is TRBJ2-1 and V is TRBV20-1; D might be TRBD1 (6 bases). CDR3 length: 12 residues. Germline V gene lookup returns CDR1 DFQATT and CDR2 SNEGSKA (reference sequence). The CDR3 DNA follows: TGCACTGCCAGCGATGGGGGCCGGGGGCAGTTCTTC. Translating gives CTASDGGRGQFF.

As for this clonotype: A much bigger clone sits one base away, suggesting this may be a read error. This rearrangement joins TRBV6-5 to TRBJ1-6; 12 bases line up with TRBD1. Germline values: CDR1 MNHEY, CDR2 SVGAGI. There are 16 residues in the CDR3. The CDR3 is CVSSTGTGGGNSPLHF. The CDR3 bases are TGTGTCAGCAGTACCGGGACAGGGGGCGGGAATTCACCCCTCCACTTT.

This chain uses TRBV18 with TRBJ2-2, with D perhaps matching TRBD2 (6 bases). The CDR3 loop spans 13 amino acids. V was cut by 1 base and J by 7 bases, with 7 bases left in between. Per germline, CDR1 KGHSH and CDR2 LQKENI. The CDR3 sequence is CASSPQGGGELFF. CDR3 sequence (DNA): TGTGCCAGCTCACCACAGGGAGGCGGGGAGCTGTTTTTT.

The chain employs TRBV20-1 and TRBJ2-2; D perhaps matches TRBD1 (5 bases). The CDR3 spans 12 residues. V lost 8 bases and J lost 3, with 10 bases in between. Germline V gives CDR1 DFQATT, CDR2 SNEGSKA (reference sequence). CDR3 amino acids: CSSPRDTGELFF. CDR3 nucleotides: TGCAGTTCTCCCAGGGACACCGGGGAGCTGTTTTTT.

This clonotype was picked up many times. The chain combines TRBV29-1 with TRBJ1-2, with 11 bases lining up with TRBD1. Germline V gene data show CDR1 as SQVTM and CDR2 as ANQGSEA. The CDR3 runs 15 residues. Trimming cost V 3 bases and J 6 bases; bases outside gene matches: 9. CDR3 loop: CSVDIPDRGRNGYTF. The CDR3 DNA follows: TGCAGCGTTGATATCCCGGACAGGGGGCGAAATGGCTACACCTTC. The full variable domain, rest sourced from reference TRBV29-1 and TRBJ1-2, is SAVISQKPSRDICQRGTSLTIQCQVDSQVTMMFWYRQQPGQSLTLIATANQGSEATYESGFVIDKFPISRPNLTFSTLTVSNMSPEDSSIYLCSVDIPDRGRNGYTFGSGTRLTVV.

To note about this clonotype: This likely comes from a read error, as the CDR3 has no conserved phenylalanine or tryptophan at its end. The gene calls are TRBV6-1 and TRBJ1-1, with TRBD1 matching over 7 bases. Germline CDR1 reads MNHNS; CDR2 reads SASEGT. CDR3 length: 13 residues. CDR3 in DNA: TGTTCCAGCAGCAAGGGACAGTACACTGAAGCTTTCTCT. This gives the protein CSSSKGQYTEAFS.

There are many counts of this clonotype. The chain uses TRBV6-5 and TRBJ2-7; 8 nucleotides line up with TRBD2. This CDR3 region has 15 residues. J gave up 4 bases and V 0 bases, and 5 bases lay outside the gene matches. CDR1 is MNHEY and CDR2 is SVGAGI in the germline V gene. The DNA of the CDR3 is TGTGCCAGCAGTTACTCGGGACTAGTCTTATACGAGCAGTACTTC. Its protein product is CASSYSGLVLYEQYF.

With regard to this clonotype: A much larger clone is a single base away; this may be a read error. V is TRBV7-9 and J is TRBJ1-1; D gene ambiguous. The germline V gene has CDR1 SEHNR and CDR2 FQNEAQ (reference sequence). V gave up 2 bases and J gave up 4 bases, with 8 bases separating them. CDR3 length: 13 amino acids. The CDR3 reads CASSLKGGTEAFF. The CDR3 DNA follows: TGTGCCAGCAGCTTAAAAGGAGGCACTGAAGCTTTCTTT.

With respect to this clonotype: One end of the junction varies from germline; a read error may be responsible. This chain uses TRBV5-5 with TRBJ1-5, with a tentative D call TRBD1 (6 bases). Per germline, CDR1 SGHKS and CDR2 YYEKEE (reference sequence). The CDR3 is 16 amino acids. CDR3 amino acids: CAGSLEDSFRGQHQHF. The CDR3 nucleotides read TGTGCCGGCAGCTTAGAGGACAGTTTTCGGGGTCAGCACCAGCATTTT. The whole variable domain, remainder taken from reference TRBV5-5 and TRBJ1-5, is DAGVTQSPTHLIKTRGQQVTLRCSPISGHKSVSWYQQVLGQGPQFIFQYYEKEERGRGNFPDRFSARQFPNYSSELNVNALLLGDSALYLCAGSLEDSFRGQHQHFGDGTRLSIL.

On this clonotype itself: Lacking the conserved final phenylalanine or tryptophan, this CDR3 likely reflects a read error. The CDR3 loop reads CANSLLSTSGGYEQFL. The CDR3 DNA follows: TGTGCCAACAGCCTTCTCTCGACTAGCGGGGGATATGAGCAGTTCCTC. The chain combines TRBV11-1 with TRBJ2-1; 12 bases line up with TRBD2. Germline V gene sequence: CDR1 SGHAT, CDR2 FQDESV (reference sequence). This CDR3 is built from 16 residues.